This TCR beta chain was recorded in a study of blood T cell repertoires in COVID-19 (dated by TCRdb to the early 2020s). About the study as a whole: Samples covering the acute and convalescent phases of COVID-19 were provided by collaborators in the United States, Italy and Spain. The material from the prospective study consisted of cDNA or gDNA derived from T cells, B-cell-depleted T cells, or PBMCs. The dataset comprised deeply sampled blood TCRbeta repertoires from subjects exposed to, actively infected with, or recovered from COVID-19. A freely available public database, intended as a resource for researchers studying the immune response to SARS-CoV-2, is where the repertoires were released. Samples were obtained from the ongoing ImmuneRACE study (first 160 participants) and from 1,000 to 1,500 subjects provided by 6 global collaborators. Nearly every sample came with metadata listing a de-identified subject ID, COVID-19 status, age in years and sex. Where available, HLA class I and class II types were obtained from metadata supplied by the sample provider rather than from assay-based typing. What the work shows at the level of the full study, not this receptor alone: The quantity of clinical and demographic metadata differed by source and by participant and was supplied without curation.

Enrolling through a virtual design, the prospective study's participants ranged in age from roughly 18 to 95 years and lived across 24 United States geographic areas. Cohort assignment in the prospective study relied on participant-reported clinical history from a screening survey and a study questionnaire. Mobile phlebotomists in the prospective study collected whole blood, serum and a nasopharyngeal or oropharyngeal swab from every participant. Prospective study participants could optionally give additional blood draws and questionnaires over an approximately 2-month period. Blood samples from the prospective study were shipped frozen or at room temperature prior to DNA extraction. TCRbeta CDR3 regions were amplified from genomic DNA by means of the immunoSEQ Assay, a bias-controlled multiplex PCR. Per the source publication's procedure: The number of nucleated cells in each sample was estimated by amplification of reference gene primers within the assay. To quantify the absolute abundance of each unique TCRbeta CDR3 rearrangement, sequence reads were collapsed and filtered. Productive Simpson clonality was computed per sample as the square root of Simpson's diversity index over productive rearrangements. Imported from immuneACCESS, the table was reduced by TCRdb to in-frame sequences with V and J called. These copies leave out some clones; in studies compared against another copy, an unresolved V gene accounts for under half, and the cause of the remainder is not known. Clonal size and the V and J genes are those of that table, whereas D and trimming came from the DNA. The sample table contains 250,000 to 350,000 clones; only one count was recorded for nearly 90% of them. In total, the top ten clones hold approximately 4.5% of the sample.

V drops 6 bases and J drops 7 bases, leaving 10 bases in between. The germline V gene supplies CDR1 MDHEN and CDR2 SYDVKM. From its cysteine to its phenylalanine, the CDR3 spans 12 amino acids. Only the CDR3 part of the read is kept: 36 bases, read in frame from the first base. Concerning this clone: Its antigen specificity is not known. Base quality data are lacking; no much larger clone is found one base away.

Input material: PBMCs or T cells enriched from blood (not recorded which). The sequence links TRBV28 to TRBJ1-5, with TRBD1 as a weak D call on 5 bases. The receptor's source is a woman aged 18-30 years with acute COVID-19. The CDR3 region has the sequence CASRGAGQPQHF. The DNA reads TGTGCCAGCAGAGGGGCCGGACAGCCCCAGCATTTT. When the CDR3 is completed using the reference TRBV28 and TRBJ1-5 genes on either side, the full variable domain is DVKVTQSSRYLVKRTGEKVFLECVQDMDHENMFWYRQDPGLGLRLIYFSYDVKMKEKGDIPEGYSVSREKKERFSLILESASTNQTSMYLCASRGAGQPQHFGDGTRLSIL.